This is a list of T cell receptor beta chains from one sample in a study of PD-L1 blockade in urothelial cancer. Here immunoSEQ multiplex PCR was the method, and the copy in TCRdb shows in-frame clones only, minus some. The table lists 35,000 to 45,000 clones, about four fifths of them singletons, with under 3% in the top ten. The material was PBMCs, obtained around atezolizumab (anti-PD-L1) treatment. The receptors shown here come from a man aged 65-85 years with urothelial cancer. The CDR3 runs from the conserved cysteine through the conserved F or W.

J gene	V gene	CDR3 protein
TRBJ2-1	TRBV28	CASSPRGEIDNEQFF
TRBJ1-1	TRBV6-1	CASNFQVNTEAFF
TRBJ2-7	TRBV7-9	CASSSLREGLYEQYF
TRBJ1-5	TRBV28	CASSLIKVRMATQPQHF
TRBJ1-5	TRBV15	CATSRVDGNQPQHF
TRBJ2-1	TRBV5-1	CASSFFGNNEQFF
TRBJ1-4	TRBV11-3	CASSSSLGHFNEKLFF
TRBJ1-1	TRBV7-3	CASSATLSGGTEAFF
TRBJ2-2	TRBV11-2	CASSLDQTAANTGELFF
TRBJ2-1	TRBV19	CASSIALAGKSSYNEQFF
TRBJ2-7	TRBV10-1	CASSDYRSPTYEQYF
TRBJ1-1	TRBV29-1	CSVETASEAFF
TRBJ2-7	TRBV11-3	CASSKDSNEQYF
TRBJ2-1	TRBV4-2	CASSQGLAGANEQFF
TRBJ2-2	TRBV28	CASSSRGLDTGELFF
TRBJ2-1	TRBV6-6	CASSSGLAEWQFF
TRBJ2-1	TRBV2	CASTFGLATYNEQFF
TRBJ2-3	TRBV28	CASSSGQQTDTQYF
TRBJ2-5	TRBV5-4	CASSLEKTGQETQYF
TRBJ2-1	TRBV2	CASSALASGSLYEQFF
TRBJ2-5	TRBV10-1	CASSEWSASGETQYF
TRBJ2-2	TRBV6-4	CASSERSIGDVDTGELFF
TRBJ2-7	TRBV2	CASRLAGNYEQYF
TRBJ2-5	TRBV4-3	CASGMEREETQYF
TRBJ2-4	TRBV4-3	CASSQDTRVGNIQYF
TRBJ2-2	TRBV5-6	CASSLEQGMYAGELFF
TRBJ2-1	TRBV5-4	CASSLRGSSNEQFF
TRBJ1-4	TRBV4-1	CASSQLLYRGVEKLFF
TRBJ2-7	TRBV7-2	CASSLQGHEQYF
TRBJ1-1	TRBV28	CASSSGLANTEAFF
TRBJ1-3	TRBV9	CASSSLTGVGNTIYF
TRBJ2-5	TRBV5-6	CASSLAGKETQYF
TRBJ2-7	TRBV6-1	CASRLSGQSSYEQYF
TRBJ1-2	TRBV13	CASNLQGNYGYTF
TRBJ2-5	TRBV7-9	CASRRLAGGPGETQYF
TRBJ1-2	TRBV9	CASSPAGQGLYGYTF
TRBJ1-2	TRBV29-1	CSVAPGGNYGYTF
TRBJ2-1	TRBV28	CASSLDNYNEQFF
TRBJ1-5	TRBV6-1	CASSQTGDQPQHF
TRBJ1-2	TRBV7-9	CASSLTVGAYGYTF
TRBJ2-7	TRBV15	CATAGDSSGSQEQYF
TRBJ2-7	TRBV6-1	CASSLAGETYEQYF
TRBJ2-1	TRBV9	CASSAPRREFDEQFF
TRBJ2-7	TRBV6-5	CASRKSGTEAYEQYF
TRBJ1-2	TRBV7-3	CASSLTHTGRRGYTF
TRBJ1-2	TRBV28	CASRSGTGGEGWGYTF
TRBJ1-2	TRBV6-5	CASSPGTGPVYGYTF
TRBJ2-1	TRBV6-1	CASIAGTGGYNEQFF
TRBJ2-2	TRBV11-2	CASSPGQGLSGELFF
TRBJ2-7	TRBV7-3	CASSLGAGGSYEQYF
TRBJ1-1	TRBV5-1	CASSRQGSWTEAFF
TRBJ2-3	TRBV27	CASSFSGESDTQYF
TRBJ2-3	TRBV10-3	CAIGGDRGTDTQYF
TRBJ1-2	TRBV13	CASSLGTGGYGYTF
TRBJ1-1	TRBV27	CASSYGGNTEAFF